The 20 T cell receptor beta chains below were found in one sample sequenced in a study of regulatory dendritic cells for organ transplantation. Sorted subsets were CFSE-labeled and cultured approximately 5 days with allogeneic dendritic cells. No antigen has been assigned to these receptors. Libraries were prepared by immunoSEQ multiplex PCR; TCRdb keeps only in-frame clonotypes and omits some of them. The top ten clones hold roughly 0.6% of a sample with under 15,000 clones, around three quarters of them seen once. Sequencing used naive CD4+ T cells from blood cultured with regulatory dendritic cells. Described subset: CD45RA+ naive T cells. The receptors were sampled from a human donor in good health.

This clone was counted once. The chain joins TRBV7-9 to TRBJ2-3; D is possibly TRBD2 (5 bases). The germline gives CDR1 SEHNR, CDR2 FQNEAQ (reference sequence). Trimming removed 8 bases at V and 6 bases at J, with 15 bases between. The length of the CDR3 is 13 residues. CDR3 protein: CASGGGPTDTQYF. CDR3 DNA: TGTGCCAGCGGAGGCGGGCCCACGGATACGCAGTATTTT.

The chain joins TRBV6-6 to TRBJ1-6; 8 bases are a match to TRBD1. The CDR3 has 14 amino acids. In germline, CDR1 is MNHNY, CDR2 SVGAGI (reference sequence). V gave up 7 bases and J gave up 10 bases; unmatched junction bases: 9. CDR3 in amino acids: CASTLQGDASPLHF. Written as DNA, the CDR3 is TGTGCCAGCACTTTACAGGGGGATGCATCACCCCTCCACTTT.

The chain links TRBV29-1 to TRBJ1-1, with D possibly TRBD1 on 6 matching bases. The CDR3 extends over 14 amino acids. Germline V gene sequence: CDR1 SQVTM, CDR2 ANQGSEA. V was pared by 2 bases and J by 6 bases, with 16 bases between. CDR3 bases: TGCAGCGTTGAATCCCAACAGGGATACCCTGAAGCTTTCTTT. Translated, it gives CSVESQQGYPEAFF.

This clone was recorded a few times. The rearrangement joins TRBV11-3 to TRBJ2-7; D is ambiguous. V was trimmed by 5 bases and J by 2 bases, leaving 13 bases between them. The CDR3 has 14 amino acids. Germline values: CDR1 SGHNT, CDR2 YENEEA. The CDR3 DNA follows: TGTGCCAGCAGCCCTCGTGGAGTAACCTACGAGCAGTACTTC. Its translation: CASSPRGVTYEQYF.

The chain carries TRBV6-1 and TRBJ1-4; 8 bases line up with TRBD1. The CDR3 sequence is 13 residues long. Losses at the gene ends were 6 bases for V and 6 bases for J; bases not matched to a gene: 3. Germline-derived CDR1 and CDR2 are MNHNS and SASEGT. The CDR3 DNA is TGTGCCAGCAGGTTACAGGGGGATGAAAAACTGTTTTTT. This encodes CASRLQGDEKLFF.

A single count supports this clone. The CDR3 region has the DNA TGTGCCAGCAGCTTGGAACAGGGGGGAACTGAAGCTTTCTTT. Its translation: CASSLEQGGTEAFF. This chain uses TRBV5-4 with TRBJ1-1; 8 nucleotides match TRBD1. V dropped 0 bases and J dropped 5; count of bases not matched to a gene: 3. Germline lookup yields CDR1 SGHNT and CDR2 YYREEE (reference sequence). The CDR3 spans 14 residues.

The chain employs TRBV15 and TRBJ1-4, with D possibly TRBD1 on 6 matching bases. The V end was cut by 0 bases, the J end by 3 bases, with 11 bases between. Germline CDR1 and CDR2: LNHNV and YYDKDF (reference sequence). This CDR3 has 16 amino acids. CDR3: CATSREVDRSNEKLFF. CDR3 nucleotides: TGTGCCACCAGCAGAGAGGTGGACAGATCTAATGAAAAACTGTTTTTT.

V gene TRBV10-3 combines with J gene TRBJ2-1; D might be TRBD1 (5 bases). Between the trimmed V and J ends, which lost 6 bases and 1 base, there was a span of 16 bases. Germline V gene data show CDR1 as ENHRY and CDR2 as SYGVKD. The CDR3 length is 16 residues. CDR3 nucleotide sequence: TGTGCCATCAGATCGACAGTATTAAGTTCCTACAATGAGCAGTTCTTC. This encodes CAIRSTVLSSYNEQFF.

V usage is TRBV21-1 and J usage is TRBJ2-1; the table's D call, TRBD1, was not checked against the DNA. TRBV21-1 is noted as a pseudogene. CDR3 length: 11 amino acids. CDR3 residues: CASSLGQGKFF. The DNA of the CDR3 is TGTGCCAGCAGCTTGGGGCAGGGAAAGTTCTTC.

The V gene is TRBV7-9, the J gene TRBJ2-7, with D perhaps matching TRBD2 (6 bases). V was cut by 4 bases and J by 9 bases, with 13 bases left in between. The length of the CDR3 is 12 residues. Germline V gene sequence: CDR1 SEHNR, CDR2 FQNEAQ (reference sequence). CDR3 sequence (DNA): TGTGCCAGCAGCTCAGGGACTCGCGGGCAGTACTTC. It specifies CASSSGTRGQYF.

This clone was seen only once. Here the CDR3 reads CASSPGSGGATDTQYF. In DNA, the CDR3 is TGTGCCAGCAGCCCTGGTAGCGGGGGGGCCACAGATACGCAGTATTTT. The chain combines TRBV7-9 with TRBJ2-3; 11 bases align to TRBD2. The CDR3 is made up of 16 amino acids. Germline V gives CDR1 SEHNR, CDR2 FQNEAQ (reference sequence). V lost 5 bases, J lost 2 bases, and 6 bases stayed unmatched.

The V call is TRBV6-5, the J call TRBJ1-1; D not certain. The germline gives CDR1 MNHEY, CDR2 SVGAGI. The CDR3 runs 12 residues. Between the trimmed V and J ends, which lost 2 bases and 8 bases, there was a span of 9 bases. In DNA form, the CDR3 reads TGTGCCAGCAGTTACGGGCGAGGGGAAGCTTTCTTT. It yields the protein CASSYGRGEAFF.

The CDR3 spells CARAKWEAHGYTF. CDR3 sequence (DNA): TGTGCCAGAGCAAAGTGGGAGGCCCATGGCTACACCTTC. This chain uses TRBV21-1 with TRBJ1-2. TRBV21-1 is assigned pseudogene status. There are 13 residues in the CDR3.

The genes are TRBV5-4 and TRBJ1-2; D possibly corresponds to TRBD1 (6 bases). Trimming cost V 6 bases and J 4 bases, with 16 bases left between them. This CDR3 has 14 amino acids. Germline V gene lookup returns CDR1 SGHNT and CDR2 YYREEE (reference sequence). CDR3 DNA: TGTGCCAGCACCTTTCTGGGGGCGACCTATGGCTACACCTTC. Amino acid sequence: CASTFLGATYGYTF. The full variable domain, its missing parts supplied by reference TRBV5-4 and TRBJ1-2, is ETGVTQSPTHLIKTRGQQVTLRCSSQSGHNTVSWYQQALGQGPQFIFQYYREEENGRGNFPPRFSGLQFPNYSSELNVNALELDDSALYLCASTFLGATYGYTFGSGTRLTVV.

This clone was detected a few times. This chain uses TRBV9 with TRBJ1-5; TRBD1 might be the D (6 bases). CDR3 length: 15 amino acids. Trimming removed 4 bases at V and 6 bases at J, with 17 bases between. Germline values: CDR1 SGDLS, CDR2 YYNGEE. In DNA, the CDR3 is TGTGCCAGCAGCTCGAGCCCAGGGGAAGTTCAGCCCCAGCATTTT. Residues: CASSSSPGEVQPQHF.

This clone was counted only a few times. The chain is built from TRBV2 and TRBJ2-1, with 7 bases fitting TRBD1. The CDR3 is 14 amino acids. Germline CDR1 and CDR2: SNHLY and FYNNEI. V lost 6 bases and J lost 8; bases outside the gene matches: 10. The CDR3 nucleotides are TGTGCCAGCAGACCCGGACAGGCCGGGGATGAGCAGTTCTTC. Its protein product is CASRPGQAGDEQFF.

The genes are TRBV7-2 and TRBJ2-1, with TRBD2 matching over 9 bases. Trimming took 5 bases from V and 3 from J; bases not matched to a gene: 5. The germline V gene has CDR1 SGHTA and CDR2 FQGNSA. The CDR3 is made up of 15 amino acids. CDR3 amino acids: CASSPLAGHYNEQFF. DNA of the CDR3: TGTGCCAGCAGCCCCCTAGCGGGGCACTACAATGAGCAGTTCTTC.

This chain connects TRBV18 to TRBJ2-5; perhaps TRBD2 as D (5 bases). The germline V gene encodes CDR1 KGHSH and CDR2 LQKENI. The CDR3 sequence is 15 residues long. The V gene lost 3 bases and the J gene lost 1 base, with 12 bases spanning the gap. The CDR3 loop is CASSPGLASQETQYF. CDR3 DNA: TGTGCCAGCTCACCTGGACTTGCCTCCCAAGAGACCCAGTACTTC.

The V and J genes are TRBV6-5 and TRBJ1-5; TRBD1 might be the D (5 bases). Looked up from germline, CDR1 is MNHEY and CDR2 is SVGAGI. The CDR3 totals 15 residues. The V and J ends lost 5 bases and 4 bases respectively, with 15 bases between them. The CDR3 DNA follows: TGTGCCAGCAGTAGCCAGGGAACTGGGAATCAGCCCCAGCATTTT. Encoded protein: CASSSQGTGNQPQHF.

The chain couples TRBV2 to TRBJ1-2; 7 bases map to TRBD1. V lost 6 bases and J lost 2; bases outside the gene matches: 6. The germline gives CDR1 SNHLY, CDR2 FYNNEI. The CDR3 covers 14 residues. The CDR3 nucleotides are TGTGCCAGCAGGCCCGGGACAGTCAACTATGGCTACACCTTC. Amino acid sequence: CASRPGTVNYGYTF.